These 12 T cell receptor beta chains share one sample of origin, sequenced in a study of shared clonotypes between healthy human individuals. Assay used: immunoSEQ multiplex PCR; TCRdb lists only in-frame clones, some missing. The profile shows approximately 1,000,000 clones, 60% to 85% of them singletons. Sequencing was performed on memory CD4+ T cells from PBMCs. Subset given: CD45RA-negative fraction. All receptors derive from a young man in good health. Some clones in this sample may be carry-over from other donors' samples.

V is TRBV6-5 and J is TRBJ2-1, with TRBD1 identical over 7 bases. The CDR3 has 16 amino acids. The V gene's germline CDR1 is MNHEY and CDR2 SVGAGI. Trimming took 2 bases from V and 4 from J; bases not matched to a gene: 8. The CDR3 spells CASSYLSGQFYNEQFF. In DNA form, the CDR3 reads TGTGCCAGCAGTTACCTATCGGGACAGTTTTACAATGAGCAGTTCTTC.

This clone was found once. V gene TRBV19 combines with J gene TRBJ2-4; D ambiguous. The CDR3 consists of 13 residues. CDR1 LNHDA and CDR2 SQIVND come from the germline V gene (reference sequence). V was shortened by 1 base and J by 8 bases, with 9 bases between the two germline ends. The CDR3 DNA reads as TGTGCCAGTAGTATAGGGGTTAAGGACATTCAGTACTTC. Translation gives CASSIGVKDIQYF.

The chain is built from TRBV19 and TRBJ2-5; TRBD2 might be the D (6 bases). The CDR3 is made up of 16 amino acids. Germline CDR1 reads LNHDA; CDR2 reads SQIVND (reference sequence). V lost 4 bases, J lost 5 bases, and 20 bases lay in between. The CDR3 sequence: CASSSGPGRSRETQYF. CDR3 DNA: TGTGCCAGTAGTAGTGGCCCGGGGAGGTCTAGGGAGACCCAGTACTTC. The variable domain in full, completed from reference TRBV19 and TRBJ2-5, reads DGGITQSPKYLFRKEGQNVTLSCEQNLNHDAMYWYRQDPGQGLRLIYYSQIVNDFQKGDIAEGYSVSREKKESFPLTVTSAQKNPTAFYLCASSSGPGRSRETQYFGPGTRLLVL.

The V call is TRBV5-6, the J call TRBJ2-7; maybe TRBD1 (5 bases). Trimming took 4 bases from V and 0 from J, leaving 11 bases between them. Germline-derived CDR1 and CDR2 are SGHDT and YYEEEE. The CDR3 spans 14 residues. CDR3 residues: CASSRGSSSYEQYF. DNA for the CDR3: TGTGCCAGCAGCAGGGGCAGCAGCTCCTACGAGCAGTACTTC.

The chain links TRBV9 to TRBJ2-3; 11 bases align to TRBD2. In germline, CDR1 is SGDLS, CDR2 YYNGEE. The CDR3 is 16 amino acids. Trimming at V came to 1 base and at J to 3 bases, leaving 4 bases not matched to a gene. The CDR3 DNA follows: TGTGCCAGCAGCGTAAATAGCGGGAGGGCAACAGATACGCAGTATTTT. Translating gives CASSVNSGRATDTQYF.

This chain uses TRBV6-6 with TRBJ1-1; 7 bases are shared with TRBD1. V dropped 2 bases and J dropped 6; count of bases not matched to a gene: 9. This CDR3 spans 15 amino acids. The germline gives CDR1 MNHNY, CDR2 SVGAGI (reference sequence). The CDR3 bases are TGTGCCAGCAGTTACCAAAACAGGGGTGGGTCTGAAGCTTTCTTT. This encodes CASSYQNRGGSEAFF.

Details on this clone: A far larger clone is only one base removed, so a read error is likely. Other nucleotide sequences from this sample produce the same CDR3. This chain uses TRBV29-1 with TRBJ1-1, with D possibly TRBD1 on 5 matching bases. CDR3 size: 11 residues. Germline CDR1 SQVTM, CDR2 ANQGSEA. This CDR3 is CSVAGNTEALF. The CDR3 nucleotides are TGCAGCGTTGCAGGGAACACTGAAGCTTTATTT.

In this sample, this clone turned up many times. The gene calls are TRBV10-3 and TRBJ2-7; the D gene is possibly TRBD1 (6 bases). Trimming pared 6 bases from V and 6 bases from J, leaving 18 bases between. Germline loops: CDR1 ENHRY, CDR2 SYGVKD. The CDR3 is 14 amino acids. CDR3 DNA: TGTGCCATCAGACGGACAGATGGGGGAAGCGAGCAGTACTTC. This translates into CAIRRTDGGSEQYF.

The V call is TRBV6-1, the J call TRBJ1-2; D perhaps matches TRBD1 (5 bases). Germline assignment: CDR1 MNHNS and CDR2 SASEGT. Trimming removed 5 bases from V and 1 base from J, with 14 bases in between. This CDR3 spans 15 amino acids. The CDR3 DNA follows: TGTGCCAGCAGTTCCGGGAGAAGGGGTAACTATGGCTACACCTTC. This sequence encodes CASSSGRRGNYGYTF.

This sequence joins TRBV18 and TRBJ1-4; D remains unclear. Per the germline V gene, CDR1 is KGHSH and CDR2 is LQKENI. CDR3 length: 13 amino acids. Trimming cost V 4 bases and J 5 bases, with 8 bases left between them. CDR3 sequence (DNA): TGTGCCAGCTCACGGGGTCTCAATGAAAAACTGTTTTTT. Translating it yields CASSRGLNEKLFF. The full variable domain, in which reference TRBV18 and TRBJ1-4 provide the parts outside the CDR3, is NAGVMQNPRHLVRRRGQEARLRCSPMKGHSHVYWYRQLPEEGLKFMVYLQKENIIDESGMPKERFSAEFPKEGPSILRIQQVVRGDSAAYFCASSRGLNEKLFFGSGTQLSVL.

Comment on this clone: The sample carries other DNA sequences with the same CDR3. The rearrangement uses TRBV19 and TRBJ2-7; D possibly matches TRBD1 or TRBD2 (5 bases each). Deletions cut 6 bases from V and 3 bases from J, with 18 bases between. The CDR3 is made up of 15 amino acids. Germline V gives CDR1 LNHDA, CDR2 SQIVND (reference sequence). The CDR3 reads CASSPRLRGSYEQYF. CDR3 bases: TGTGCCAGTAGCCCGCGGTTGAGGGGCAGCTACGAGCAGTACTTC.

The rearrangement uses TRBV11-2 and TRBJ2-7; D perhaps matches TRBD2 (5 bases). V was shortened by 0 bases and J by 7 bases, with 10 bases between the two germline ends. Germline V lookup: CDR1 SGHAT, CDR2 FQNNGV. The CDR3 is 13 amino acids. CDR3 region: CASSLDPPGEQYF. The CDR3 nucleotides are TGTGCCAGCAGCTTAGATCCACCGGGGGAGCAGTACTTC.